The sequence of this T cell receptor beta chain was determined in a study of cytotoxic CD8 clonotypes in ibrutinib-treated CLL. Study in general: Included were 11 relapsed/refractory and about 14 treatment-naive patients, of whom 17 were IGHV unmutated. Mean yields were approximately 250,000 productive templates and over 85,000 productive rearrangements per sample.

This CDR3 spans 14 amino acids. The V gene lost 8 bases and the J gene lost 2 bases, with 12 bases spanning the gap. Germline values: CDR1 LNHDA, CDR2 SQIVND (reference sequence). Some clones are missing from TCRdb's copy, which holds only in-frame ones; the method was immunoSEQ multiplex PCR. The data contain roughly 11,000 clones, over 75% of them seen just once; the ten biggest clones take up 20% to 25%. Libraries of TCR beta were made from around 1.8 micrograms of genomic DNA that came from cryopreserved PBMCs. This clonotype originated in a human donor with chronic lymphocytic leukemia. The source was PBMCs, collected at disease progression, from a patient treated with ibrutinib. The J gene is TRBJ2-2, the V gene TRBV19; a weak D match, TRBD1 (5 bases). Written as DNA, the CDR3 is TGTGCCAGTGGGGCCAGTGGAAACACCGGGGAGCTGTTTTTT. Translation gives CASGASGNTGELFF.